The 15 T cell receptor beta chains in this list originate from one sample, sequenced in a study of identical twins. A single record per CDR3 protein comes from TCRdb applying MiXCR to the 5' RACE reads. The repertoire includes 1,800,000 or so distinct CDR3 sequences, around 33% of them detected once, and roughly 0.3% sits in the top ten. The sequencing input was cord blood. The receptors originated from a newborn girl in good health.

CDR3 protein: CASSQDRDYSNQPQHF. The CDR3 nucleotides are TGTGCCAGCAGCCAAGATCGGGATTATAGCAATCAGCCCCAGCATTTT. This chain joins TRBV3-1 and TRBJ1-5, with D unresolved. The CDR3 contains 16 residues. The V gene's germline CDR1 is LGHDT and CDR2 YNNKEL (reference sequence). V was clipped by 0 bases and J by 0 bases, with 9 bases between them.

The count of this clonotype is one. The J gene is TRBJ1-2, the V gene TRBV6-2 or TRBV6-3; no clear D. V was pared by 2 bases and J by 6 bases, with 7 bases between. Looked up from germline, CDR1 is MNHEY and CDR2 is SVGEGT. The CDR3 contains 12 residues. CDR3 region: CASSYALHGYTF. The DNA of the CDR3 is TGTGCCAGCAGTTACGCTCTACATGGCTACACCTTC.

The V gene is TRBV5-1, the J gene TRBJ1-5; weak D call: TRBD1 (5 bases). This CDR3 has 16 residues. Trimming removed 4 bases at V and 0 bases at J, with 14 bases between. Germline V gives CDR1 SGHRS, CDR2 YFSETQ. CDR3 sequence: CASSEGGGHSNQPQHF. DNA for the CDR3: TGCGCCAGCAGCGAGGGCGGCGGACATAGCAATCAGCCCCAGCATTTT.

To note about this clonotype: This sequence may be a read error, since a much larger clone differs from it by one base. The rearrangement uses TRBV11-1 and TRBJ2-6, with TRBD1 matching over 10 bases. This CDR3 region has 16 residues. Germline CDR1 SGHAT, CDR2 FQDESV (reference sequence). CDR3 sequence: CANSLGQGAGANVLTF. CDR3 DNA sequence: TGTGCCAACAGCTTAGGACAGGGGGCTGGGGCCAACGTCCTGACTTTC.

This clonotype was counted only a few times. The CDR3 reads CASSQGVDRISGYTF. The CDR3 bases are TGTGCCAGCAGCCAAGGGGTGGACAGGATATCTGGCTACACCTTC. The genes are TRBV4-2 and TRBJ1-2; TRBD1 aligns across 7 bases. The CDR3 consists of 15 residues. Trimming cost V 1 base and J 7 bases; bases outside gene matches: 9. The germline V gene encodes CDR1 LGHNA and CDR2 YNFKEQ.

J is TRBJ2-1 and V is TRBV20-1; no definite D call. This CDR3 has 12 residues. V shed 7 bases and J shed 10 bases, with 17 bases lying between them. In germline, CDR1 is DFQATT, CDR2 SNEGSKA (reference sequence). The CDR3 DNA reads TGCAGTGTCCAGACTCCCTCCTACGAGCAGTTCTTC. This codes for CSVQTPSYEQFF.

This chain links TRBV10-2 with TRBJ2-2; 9 bases agree with TRBD2. CDR3 length equals 15 residues. Losses at the gene ends were 8 bases for V and 3 bases for J; bases not matched to a gene: 7. Germline V gene lookup returns CDR1 WSHSY and CDR2 SAAADI. DNA of the CDR3: TGCGCCAGCCATAGGCGGGAGGGGTACACCGGGGAGCTGTTTTTT. It specifies CASHRREGYTGELFF.

The J gene is TRBJ2-3, the V gene TRBV12-3 or TRBV12-4, with D unclear. V shed 1 base and J shed 5 bases, with 13 bases lying between them. This CDR3 comprises 15 residues. CDR3 in amino acids: CASSLGRKGEDTQYF. The CDR3 DNA reads TGTGCCAGCAGTTTAGGTAGGAAGGGCGAAGATACGCAGTATTTT.

This clonotype was recorded a few times. The rearrangement links TRBV6-1 to TRBJ2-7; the D is unclear. Trimming pared 5 bases from V and 3 bases from J, leaving 14 bases between. The CDR3 spans 14 residues. Germline values: CDR1 MNHNS, CDR2 SASEGT. The CDR3 sequence: CASSPDPRNYEQYF. The CDR3 DNA reads TGTGCCAGCAGTCCGGACCCTCGCAACTACGAGCAGTACTTC.

The chain recombines TRBV20-1 with TRBJ1-1; D is ambiguous. V was clipped by 6 bases and J by 5 bases, with 13 bases between them. CDR1 DFQATT and CDR2 SNEGSKA come from the germline V gene (reference sequence). The CDR3 totals 12 residues. This CDR3 reads CSARLTFTEAFF. CDR3 sequence (DNA): TGCAGTGCCAGACTGACATTTACTGAAGCTTTCTTT.

This sequence joins TRBV27 and TRBJ1-5; D gene unclear. The CDR3 is 15 amino acids. Trimming cost V 1 base and J 0 bases, with 7 bases left between them. Germline CDR1 and CDR2: MNHEY and SMNVEV (reference sequence). DNA for the CDR3: TGTGCCAGCAGTTTATACGGAGATAGCAATCAGCCCCAGCATTTT. Translating it yields CASSLYGDSNQPQHF.

This sequence joins TRBV14 and TRBJ2-3; possibly TRBD1 for D (5 bases). CDR3 length: 16 residues. Trimming shortened V by 1 base and J by 6 bases, and 17 bases separated the two germline ends. The germline gives CDR1 SGHDN, CDR2 FVKESK. CDR3 DNA sequence: TGTGCCAGCAGCCAAGGATTCAGGGAAATATCCGATACGCAGTATTTT. Translating gives CASSQGFREISDTQYF.

The rearrangement uses TRBV10-3 and TRBJ1-2; D ambiguous. The CDR3 is made up of 11 amino acids. Germline-derived CDR1 and CDR2 are ENHRY and SYGVKD. V was clipped by 7 bases and J by 5 bases, with 8 bases between them. This CDR3 reads CAIIRRYGYTF. CDR3 nucleotide sequence: TGTGCCATCATCCGACGGTATGGCTACACCTTC.

This chain uses TRBV11-2 with TRBJ1-2, with D possibly matching TRBD1 (5 bases). The CDR3 runs 13 residues. Trimming took off 3 bases at V and 7 bases at J, with 12 bases between the two ends. CDR1 is SGHAT, CDR2 FQNNGV, per germline. The CDR3 DNA is TGTGCCAGCAGCTTTGGGCAGGGAGGTGGCTACACCTTC. It specifies CASSFGQGGGYTF.

CDR3 bases: TGTGCCAGCAGCCAAAGGCGGGACTCATCCTACAATGAGCAGTACTTC. Its protein is CASSQRRDSSYNEQYF. The chain is built from TRBV3-1 and TRBJ2-7, with D tentatively TRBD2 (6 bases). V was shortened by 2 bases and J by 7 bases, with 21 bases between the two germline ends. Germline V gene sequence: CDR1 LGHDT, CDR2 YNNKEL (reference sequence). The CDR3 runs 16 residues.